This T cell receptor beta chain was profiled in a study of radiation and T cells in renal cell carcinoma. Study summary: Nephrectomy followed 15 Gy stereotactic body radiation by 4 weeks.

Overall study findings and caveats: In blood, top tumor clones expanded by 2 weeks, shrinking by 4.

About this clone: Its antigen is undetermined.

Assay used: immunoSEQ multiplex PCR; TCRdb lists only in-frame clones, some missing. The sample lists 100,000 to 150,000 clones, about four fifths occurring once. Trimming removed 3 bases from V and 7 bases from J, with 3 bases in between. The V gene's germline CDR1 is KGHSH and CDR2 LQKENI. The CDR3 has 10 amino acids. As to time point: blood 2 weeks post-SBRT. The treatment: 15 Gy SBRT to primary tumor, nephrectomy 4 weeks later. Clear cell pathology was present in this patient's renal cell carcinoma. This TCR was recovered from a man aged 50 to 59 with renal cell carcinoma. This sequence joins TRBV18 and TRBJ1-2, with D uncertain. The sequencing here drew on blood, taken from a patient whose treatment included radiotherapy and nephrectomy. CDR3 residues: CASSPSGYTF. CDR3 DNA sequence: TGTGCCAGCTCACCTTCTGGCTACACCTTC.